This T cell receptor beta chain originates from a study of T-cell reconstitution after alpha-beta-depleted transplantation in children. The CDR3 is made up of 13 amino acids. Losses at the gene ends were 6 bases for V and 5 bases for J; bases not matched to a gene: 3. Germline loops: CDR1 SGHRS, CDR2 YFSETQ. The TCRbeta library was prepared with unique molecular identifiers. TCRdb reprocessed the PCR reads with MiXCR, giving one entry per CDR3 protein. The repertoire holds 200,000 to 250,000 distinct CDR3 sequences, with 12% as singletons. The source is a human donor who donated a stem cell graft to a child with acute lymphoblastic leukemia. The sequences come from PBMCs from the stem cell graft donor, collected from the stem cell graft. J is TRBJ2-1 and V is TRBV5-1; the match to TRBD2 covers 9 bases. The CDR3 is CASTLAGNNEQFF. CDR3 bases: TGCGCCAGCACCCTAGCGGGGAACAATGAGCAGTTCTTC.